This T cell receptor (beta chain) was retrieved from a study of blood T cell repertoires in COVID-19. Study context: Sites across the United States, Italy and Spain contributed samples from acute and convalescent COVID-19. Sample material is recorded as cDNA or gDNA derived from T cells, B-cell-depleted T cells, or PBMCs.

The length of the CDR3 is 19 residues. The germline V gene encodes CDR1 SGHDT and CDR2 YYEEEE. V shed 2 bases, J shed 11 bases, and the junction held 20 bases outside the gene matches. Per the authors' pipeline: Amplification of reference gene primers provided the estimated nucleated cell counts. TCRdb's table, derived via immunoSEQ multiplex PCR, lists solely in-frame clones and lacks some. That table supplies the V and J calls and clone size; D and trimming were determined from the DNA. This table holds roughly 170,000 clones, more than 80% found once. The sequence was collected from a human donor in a cohort sampled during active COVID-19. V gene TRBV5-6 combines with J gene TRBJ2-6; 9 positions agree with TRBD2. The sequenced sample consisted of peripheral blood. The CDR3 is CASSFLNLRGGAGRDVLTF. In DNA form, the CDR3 reads TGTGCCAGCAGCTTCCTAAATCTTCGCGGGGGGGCCGGTCGCGACGTCCTGACTTTC.